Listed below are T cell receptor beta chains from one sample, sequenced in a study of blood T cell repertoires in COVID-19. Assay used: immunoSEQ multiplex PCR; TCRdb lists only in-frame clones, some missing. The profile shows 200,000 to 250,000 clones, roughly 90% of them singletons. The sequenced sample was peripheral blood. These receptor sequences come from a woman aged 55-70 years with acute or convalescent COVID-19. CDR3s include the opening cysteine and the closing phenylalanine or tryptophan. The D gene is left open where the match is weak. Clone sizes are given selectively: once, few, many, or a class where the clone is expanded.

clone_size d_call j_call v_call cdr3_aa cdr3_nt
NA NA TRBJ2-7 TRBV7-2 CASSLGAGSYEQYF TGTGCCAGCAGCTTAGGGGCTGGCAGCTACGAGCAGTACTTC
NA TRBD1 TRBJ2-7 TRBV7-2 CASSLVGDRGYEQYF TGTGCCAGCAGCTTAGTAGGCGACAGGGGGTACGAGCAGTACTTC
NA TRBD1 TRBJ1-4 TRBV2 CASSGGPTGLNEKLFF TGTGCCAGCAGTGGGGGACCGACAGGGCTTAATGAAAAACTGTTTTTT
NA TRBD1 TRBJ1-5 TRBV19 CASSQDRVGNQPQHF TGTGCCAGTAGCCAAGACAGGGTGGGCAATCAGCCCCAGCATTTT
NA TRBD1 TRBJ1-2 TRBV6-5 CASSFGQGFLDGYTF TGTGCCAGCAGTTTCGGACAGGGGTTTTTAGATGGCTACACCTTC
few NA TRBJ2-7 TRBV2 CASTPGLRVQYF TGTGCCAGCACTCCGGGACTTCGCGTTCAGTACTTC
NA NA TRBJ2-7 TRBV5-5 CASSFGGSSYEQYF TGTGCCAGCAGCTTCGGGGGTAGCTCCTACGAGCAGTACTTC
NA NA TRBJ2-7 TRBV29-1 CSVSYRGVSYEQYF TGCAGCGTCTCCTATCGTGGAGTCTCCTACGAGCAGTACTTC
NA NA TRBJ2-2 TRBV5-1 CASSLDTANTGELFF TGCGCCAGCAGCCTCGACACTGCGAACACCGGGGAGCTGTTTTTT
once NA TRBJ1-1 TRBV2 CASSEGKGKAFF TGTGCCAGCAGTGAGGGTAAGGGGAAAGCTTTCTTT
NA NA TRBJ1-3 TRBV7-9 CASSLYAGSLSGNTIYF TGTGCCAGCAGCTTATATGCAGGGTCCCTCTCTGGAAACACCATATATTTT
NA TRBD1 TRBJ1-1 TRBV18 CASSPPTGEAFF TGTGCCAGCTCTCCTCCGACAGGGGAAGCTTTCTTT
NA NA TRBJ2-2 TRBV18 CASPKTGFTGELFF TGTGCCAGCCCTAAGACAGGATTCACCGGGGAGCTGTTTTTT
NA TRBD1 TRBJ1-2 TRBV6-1 CASSEETGLNYGYTF TGTGCCAGCAGTGAAGAGACAGGGTTAAACTATGGCTACACCTTC
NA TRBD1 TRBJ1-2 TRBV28 CASSSPVRQGRINYGYTF TGTGCCAGCAGTTCTCCCGTCCGACAGGGCCGGATTAACTATGGCTACACCTTC
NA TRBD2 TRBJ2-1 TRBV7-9 CASSKAGTSGYNEQFF TGTGCCAGCAGCAAAGCAGGGACTAGCGGATACAATGAGCAGTTCTTC
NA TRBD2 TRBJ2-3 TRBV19 CASSISNPRTSGRWADTQYF TGTGCCAGTAGTATATCTAACCCAAGGACTAGCGGGAGATGGGCAGATACGCAGTATTTT
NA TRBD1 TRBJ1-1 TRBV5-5 CASSRVGTGAPEAFF TGTGCCAGCAGCCGGGTAGGTACAGGGGCCCCTGAAGCTTTCTTT